The source of this TCR beta chain is a study of cytomegalovirus exposure and HLA in healthy donors. Overall study: The same platform was used for the roughly 130 validation repertoires and the roughly 670 first-cohort repertoires, a later analysis reported. Overall study findings and caveats: The classifier, whose performance was assessed in both the original and validation cohorts, reportedly diagnosed cytomegalovirus status with high specificity and sensitivity. In vitro confirmation showed a few CMV-associated chains to be CMV antigen specific. The authors enumerated over 150 TCR beta chains as linked to cytomegalovirus.

As concerns this clone: Its antigen is still unknown.

Per germline, CDR1 SEHNR and CDR2 FQNEAQ (reference sequence). This CDR3 comprises 15 residues. Trimming took off 0 bases at V and 3 bases at J, with 10 bases between the two ends. Repertoires were generated with immunoSEQ multiplex PCR, while TCRdb's copy carries only in-frame clones and drops some. The sample holds about 200,000 clones; approximately 82% are singletons and the top ten take around 15%. This sequence joins TRBV7-9 and TRBJ2-3, with D perhaps matching TRBD2 (5 bases). Sequenced material: PBMCs. The clonotype comes from a woman under 40 in good health and CMV-seropositive. Here the CDR3 reads CASSLAGPGTDTQYF. Here the CDR3 DNA reads TGTGCCAGCAGCTTAGCTGGGCCGGGGACAGATACGCAGTATTTT.